Listed here are 31 T cell receptor beta chains from one sample, sequenced in a study of blood T cell repertoires in COVID-19. Only in-frame clones appear in the TCRdb table, and some are missing; sequencing was by immunoSEQ multiplex PCR. The table includes more than 50,000 clones, 75% to 95% detected once. The sequencing input was peripheral blood. The receptors stem from a man older than 75 with acute or convalescent COVID-19.

V is TRBV7-9 and J is TRBJ2-1, with D perhaps matching TRBD2 (6 bases). The length of the CDR3 is 13 residues. V gave up 5 bases and J gave up 4 bases, with 9 bases separating them. Germline CDR1 and CDR2: SEHNR and FQNEAQ (reference sequence). The CDR3 region is CASSAGTYNEQFF. The CDR3 bases are TGTGCCAGCAGCGCGGGAACTTACAATGAGCAGTTCTTC.

CDR3 loop: CASSSISGGGEQYF. The CDR3 DNA follows: TGTGCCAGCAGCTCAATTTCAGGGGGCGGCGAGCAGTACTTC. The chain uses TRBV7-9 and TRBJ2-7; TRBD1 matches at 8 bases. CDR1 and CDR2 (germline): SEHNR, FQNEAQ (reference sequence). CDR3 size: 14 residues. J gave up 6 bases and V 4 bases, and 8 bases lay outside the gene matches.

The V call is TRBV19, the J call TRBJ2-1; TRBD1 might be the D (6 bases). Germline V gene data show CDR1 as LNHDA and CDR2 as SQIVND (reference sequence). Trimming took 5 bases from V and 9 from J, leaving 20 bases between them. The CDR3 covers 15 residues. The CDR3 coding sequence is TGTGCCAGTAGTCCCTCGGACCGAGTACAGGGTGAGCAGTTCTTC. Translated, it gives CASSPSDRVQGEQFF.

The gene calls are TRBV28 and TRBJ1-6; D may be TRBD1 (6 bases). The V end was cut by 4 bases, the J end by 10 bases, with 14 bases between. The length of the CDR3 is 14 residues. Germline V gene sequence: CDR1 MDHEN, CDR2 SYDVKM. The DNA of the CDR3 is TGTGCCAGCAGTTACGAACAGGGTAGCTCACCCCTCCACTTT. Amino acids: CASSYEQGSSPLHF.

The rearrangement joins TRBV5-1 to TRBJ1-6; D not certain. This CDR3 comprises 16 residues. From germline, CDR1 is SGHRS and CDR2 YFSETQ. Trimming took off 0 bases at V and 2 bases at J, with 9 bases between the two ends. In nucleotides, the CDR3 is TGCGCCAGCAGCTTGGAAGGAACAGCCTATAATTCACCCCTCCACTTT. It yields the protein CASSLEGTAYNSPLHF.

This clone has just one count. V gene TRBV15 combines with J gene TRBJ2-1; D may be TRBD2 (6 bases). Germline CDR1 and CDR2: LNHNV and YYDKDF (reference sequence). V was pared by 3 bases and J by 8 bases, with 17 bases between. The length of the CDR3 is 15 residues. The CDR3 protein is CATSREGGYGHEQFF. CDR3 DNA: TGTGCCACCAGCAGGGAGGGAGGATACGGGCATGAGCAGTTCTTC.

The J gene is TRBJ2-1, the V gene TRBV3-1 (or the pseudogene TRBV3-2); D perhaps matches TRBD2 (6 bases). Germline assignment: CDR1 LGHDT and CDR2 YNNKEL (reference sequence). V lost 5 bases, J lost 2 bases, and 16 bases lay in between. The CDR3 runs to 16 residues. DNA for the CDR3: TGTGCCAGCAGCACAACTAGCCTAAGCCCCTACAATGAGCAGTTCTTC. Translated: CASSTTSLSPYNEQFF.

The V call is TRBV5-3, the J call TRBJ1-1, with a weak D call TRBD1 (5 bases). TRBV5-3 is an ORF, with its function uncertain. The CDR3 is 16 amino acids. Trimming removed 2 bases from V and 1 base from J, with 15 bases in between. CDR3 coding DNA: TGTGCCAGAAGCTTAAAGGAGTCAGGGTGGAACACTGAAGCTTTCTTT. It translates to CARSLKESGWNTEAFF.

The chain combines TRBV13 with TRBJ2-7; tentative D call: TRBD1 (6 bases). V dropped 4 bases and J dropped 1 base, with 11 bases sitting between them. The length of the CDR3 is 14 residues. CDR1 and CDR2 (germline): PRHDT, FYEKMQ (reference sequence). This chain's CDR3 is CASSSRQASYEQYF. CDR3 DNA sequence: TGTGCCAGCAGCTCGCGACAGGCTTCCTACGAGCAGTACTTC.

This chain uses TRBV7-8 with TRBJ2-3; D might be TRBD1 (5 bases). CDR1 is SGHVS, CDR2 FQNEAQ, per germline. This CDR3 is 15 amino acids long. V lost 1 base and J 6 bases, leaving 14 bases between the germline ends. The CDR3 bases are TGTGCCAGCAGCTTAGTTAGTCAGGGCCGGGATACGCAGTATTTT. Translation: CASSLVSQGRDTQYF.

V and J are TRBV5-1 and TRBJ1-6; perhaps TRBD1 as D (6 bases). Trimming removed 4 bases from V and 0 bases from J, with 8 bases in between. CDR1 and CDR2 (germline): SGHRS, YFSETQ. This CDR3 has 15 amino acids. CDR3 in DNA: TGCGCCAGCAGCCAGGACAGCTCCTATAATTCACCCCTCCACTTT. Translated: CASSQDSSYNSPLHF.

Only a few counts were recorded for this clone. The same CDR3 can be traced to other DNA sequences in this sample. The V gene is TRBV13, the J gene TRBJ1-2; D is unresolved. V lost 1 base and J 4 bases, leaving 10 bases between the germline ends. There are 14 residues in the CDR3. The germline V gene encodes CDR1 PRHDT and CDR2 FYEKMQ (reference sequence). CDR3 bases: TGTGCCAGCAGCTTAGAAGGAGGGTCCTATGGCTACACCTTC. It yields the protein CASSLEGGSYGYTF.

The rearrangement links TRBV3-1 (or the pseudogene TRBV3-2) to TRBJ1-1; D call uncertain. The CDR3 runs to 12 residues. V lost 6 bases, J lost 5 bases, and 10 bases lay in between. Germline V CDR1 and CDR2: LGHDT, YNNKEL (reference sequence). The CDR3 bases are TGTGCCAGCAGGGGCCTACCGACTGAAGCTTTCTTT. Protein product: CASRGLPTEAFF.

This rearrangement joins TRBV9 to TRBJ2-1; D is unresolved. There are 15 residues in the CDR3. CDR1 SGDLS and CDR2 YYNGEE come from the germline V gene. With 0 bases removed from V and 0 bases from J, the gap between germline ends came to 7 bases. The CDR3 protein is CASSVAHYSYNEQFF. CDR3 sequence (DNA): TGTGCCAGCAGCGTAGCACATTACTCCTACAATGAGCAGTTCTTC.

This clone turned up a few times. The chain links TRBV7-9 to TRBJ1-3; tentatively, D is TRBD1 (5 bases). The V end was cut by 1 base, the J end by 3 bases, with 7 bases between. The CDR3 covers 14 residues. Germline CDR1 is SEHNR and CDR2 is FQNEAQ (reference sequence). The CDR3 sequence is CASSLVGGGNTIYF. CDR3 nucleotides: TGTGCCAGCAGCTTAGTCGGGGGTGGAAACACCATATATTTT.

This clone has only one observation. The chain employs TRBV7-9 and TRBJ2-4, with 10 nucleotides matching TRBD1. This CDR3 region has 14 residues. Germline CDR1 SEHNR, CDR2 FQNEAQ (reference sequence). J lost 6 bases, V lost 1 base, and 0 bases had no gene match. DNA for the CDR3: TGTGCCAGCAGCTTAGGGACAGGGGGAAACATTCAGTACTTC. Its protein is CASSLGTGGNIQYF.

This chain joins TRBV4-1 and TRBJ2-3; a possible D gene is TRBD2 (6 bases). This CDR3 is built from 21 residues. CDR1 MGHRA and CDR2 YSYEKL come from the germline V gene. The V end was cut by 0 bases, the J end by 0 bases, with 25 bases between. The CDR3 sequence is CASSQDPRTTGLGGSTDTQYF. The CDR3 DNA sequence: TGCGCCAGCAGCCAAGATCCACGGACTACAGGCCTAGGTGGGAGCACAGATACGCAGTATTTT.

V and J are TRBV28 and TRBJ2-1; maybe TRBD2 (6 bases). Trimming pared 5 bases from V and 8 bases from J, leaving 16 bases between. CDR1 MDHEN and CDR2 SYDVKM come from the germline V gene. The CDR3 is 14 residues long. The CDR3 DNA reads as TGTGCCAGCAGTCTACCCGGCGGGGTCGATGAGCAGTTCTTC. Translating it yields CASSLPGGVDEQFF.

The gene calls are TRBV29-1 and TRBJ1-1; D remains ambiguous. The V end lost 5 bases, the J end lost 1 base, and 11 bases lay between the germline ends. Germline CDR1 reads SQVTM; CDR2 reads ANQGSEA. The CDR3 spans 13 residues. The CDR3 region has the DNA TGCAGCGTTCTACCCCTCCCGAACACTGAAGCTTTCTTT. Its translation is CSVLPLPNTEAFF.

This clone was counted only a few times. The chain links TRBV7-3 to TRBJ2-1; the D is unclear. Trimming took off 1 base at V and 15 bases at J, with 16 bases between the two ends. Looked up from germline, CDR1 is SGHTA and CDR2 is FQGTGA. This CDR3 comprises 13 residues. The CDR3 region is CASSLRQDDKLFF. Here the CDR3 DNA reads TGTGCCAGCAGCTTAAGGCAGGATGATAAGCTGTTCTTC. The whole variable domain, filled in from reference TRBV7-3 and TRBJ2-1, reads GAGVSQTPSNKVTEKGKYVELRCDPISGHTALYWYRQSLGQGPEFLIYFQGTGAADDSGLPNDRFFAVRPEGSVSTLKIQRTERGDSAVYLCASSLRQDDKLFFGPGTRLTVL.

This clone was observed once. The chain combines TRBV9 with TRBJ1-1, with unresolved D. CDR3 length equals 15 residues. With 0 bases removed from V and 7 bases from J, the gap between germline ends came to 16 bases. The germline V gene has CDR1 SGDLS and CDR2 YYNGEE. CDR3 DNA sequence: TGTGCCAGCAGCGTAGACCAAGCACCTTTGGTTGAAGCTTTCTTT. Amino acid sequence: CASSVDQAPLVEAFF.

The chain joins TRBV7-2 to TRBJ2-5; 9 positions agree with TRBD1. This CDR3 is built from 14 residues. The ends lost 5 bases at V and 5 bases at J; junction bases unmatched: 6. Germline-derived CDR1 and CDR2 are SGHTA and FQGNSA. The CDR3 nucleotides read TGTGCCAGCAGCCCCGGACAGGGGACGGAGACCCAGTACTTC. Protein sequence: CASSPGQGTETQYF.

DNA for the CDR3: TGTGCCAGCAGCCGAGATACGGGGCAGCCCCAGCATTTT. It translates to CASSRDTGQPQHF. This sequence joins TRBV6-2 or TRBV6-3 and TRBJ1-5; D is unclear. V was pared by 6 bases and J by 7 bases, with 13 bases between. Germline-derived CDR1 and CDR2 are MNHEY and SVGEGT. This CDR3 is 13 amino acids long.

V and J are TRBV24-1 and TRBJ1-5; 10 bases map to TRBD1. This CDR3 region has 16 residues. CDR1 KGHDR and CDR2 SFDVKD come from the germline V gene. V lost 4 bases, J lost 5 bases, and 7 bases stayed unmatched. The CDR3 coding sequence is TGTGCCACCAGTGACAACGGACAGGGGGGGCATCAGCCCCAGCATTTT. Protein sequence: CATSDNGQGGHQPQHF.

About this clone itself: Other DNA sequences in the same sample also yield this CDR3. The V gene is TRBV6-5, the J gene TRBJ1-1; 9 bases line up with TRBD1. J lost 1 base, V lost 6 bases, and 3 bases had no gene match. Germline V lookup: CDR1 MNHEY, CDR2 SVGAGI. This CDR3 is built from 14 residues. The CDR3 is CASRGTGRNTEAFF. The CDR3, as DNA: TGTGCCAGCAGGGGGACAGGGAGGAACACTGAAGCTTTCTTT.

This clone was observed a handful of times. V gene TRBV19 combines with J gene TRBJ1-1, with a tentative D call TRBD1 (5 bases). CDR1 LNHDA and CDR2 SQIVND come from the germline V gene (reference sequence). The CDR3 is 13 amino acids. V gave up 3 bases and J gave up 4 bases, with 9 bases separating them. CDR3 residues: CASSIEGVTEAFF. In DNA, the CDR3 is TGTGCCAGTAGTATTGAAGGGGTCACTGAAGCTTTCTTT.

This rearrangement joins TRBV18 to TRBJ1-1; D is ambiguous. This CDR3 spans 12 amino acids. V was pared by 3 bases and J by 8 bases, with 10 bases between. Germline V gene data show CDR1 as KGHSH and CDR2 as LQKENI. The CDR3: CASSPIHGEAFF. Written as DNA, the CDR3 is TGTGCCAGCTCACCTATCCACGGGGAAGCTTTCTTT.

This clone appeared a few times. The rearrangement uses TRBV5-1 and TRBJ2-3; 9 bases match TRBD1. This CDR3 comprises 15 residues. The trim removed 5 bases at V and 3 bases at J, leaving 7 bases unmatched. CDR1 SGHRS and CDR2 YFSETQ come from the germline V gene. The CDR3 DNA is TGCGCCAGCAGTGCCGGGACAGGGCAAACAGATACGCAGTATTTT. Translating gives CASSAGTGQTDTQYF.

The chain joins TRBV20-1 to TRBJ2-7; the match to TRBD1 covers 9 bases. The CDR3 contains 14 residues. Germline assignment: CDR1 DFQATT and CDR2 SNEGSKA (reference sequence). CDR3 coding DNA: TGCAGCGCAAGTTCCGGGACAGGGTTTCACGAGCAGTACTTC. It codes for CSASSGTGFHEQYF.

The chain has TRBV19 and TRBJ1-4; the D gene is possibly TRBD1 (5 bases). V shed 6 bases and J shed 8 bases, with 22 bases lying between them. CDR3 size: 16 residues. The germline CDR1 and CDR2 sequences are LNHDA and SQIVND (reference sequence). CDR3 amino acids: CASSLDGVTGEEKLFF. CDR3 nucleotide sequence: TGTGCCAGTAGCCTGGATGGGGTCACAGGAGAAGAAAAACTGTTTTTT.

This sequence joins TRBV6-2 or TRBV6-3 and TRBJ1-1; D is unresolved. V was pared by 2 bases and J by 8 bases, with 6 bases between. Germline lookup yields CDR1 MNHEY and CDR2 SVGEGT. The CDR3 is made up of 11 amino acids. The CDR3 here is CASSYLREAFF. The CDR3 DNA reads as TGTGCCAGCAGTTACCTCAGGGAAGCTTTCTTT.